The next 9 T cell receptor beta chains were all read from a single sample in a study of CD8 T cells in Susac syndrome. Reverse transcription used about 0.45 to 1 ug RNA and random hexamers. A single record per CDR3 protein comes from TCRdb applying MiXCR to the immunoSEQ multiplex PCR reads. This sample has about 440,000 distinct CDR3 sequences, with more than 80% found just once. Sequenced sample: CD8+ T cells from PBMCs. These receptors were taken from a human donor with multiple sclerosis.

A few counts support this clonotype. The rearrangement uses TRBV27 and TRBJ2-7; D tentatively reads TRBD1 or TRBD2 (6 bases each). The V gene's germline CDR1 is MNHEY and CDR2 SMNVEV (reference sequence). The CDR3 covers 14 residues. V dropped 3 bases and J dropped 1 base, with 10 bases sitting between them. The CDR3 here is CASSLWGASYEQYF. The CDR3, as DNA: TGTGCCAGCAGTTTGTGGGGGGCATCCTACGAGCAGTACTTC.

The rearrangement joins TRBV20-1 to TRBJ1-1, with D possibly being TRBD1 (6 bases). V was cut by 2 bases and J by 6 bases, with 13 bases left in between. In germline, CDR1 is DFQATT, CDR2 SNEGSKA (reference sequence). The CDR3 is 13 amino acids. The CDR3 region is CSARTRGFPEAFF. The CDR3 DNA follows: TGCAGTGCTAGAACCAGGGGATTCCCTGAAGCTTTCTTT.

The V gene is TRBV25-1, the J gene TRBJ1-6; TRBD1 aligns across 12 bases. The length of the CDR3 is 18 residues. V lost 0 bases to trimming and J lost 7 bases; unmatched junction nucleotides: 7. The germline gives CDR1 MGHDK, CDR2 SYGVNS. CDR3 DNA sequence: TGTGCCAGCAGTGAATATTTTTCGGGACAGGGGGCGAATTCACCCCTCCACTTT. It encodes CASSEYFSGQGANSPLHF.

The chain employs TRBV2 and TRBJ2-7; possibly TRBD1 or TRBD2 for D (5 bases each). Per germline, CDR1 SNHLY and CDR2 FYNNEI. V was pared by 6 bases and J by 3 bases, with 9 bases between. The CDR3 spans 12 residues. CDR3 sequence (DNA): TGTGCCAGCAGGAGGGACGGCTACGAGCAGTACTTC. This sequence encodes CASRRDGYEQYF.

This chain joins TRBV20-1 and TRBJ1-2; D is ambiguous. CDR1 DFQATT and CDR2 SNEGSKA come from the germline V gene (reference sequence). CDR3 length: 14 residues. V was clipped by 1 base and J by 0 bases, with 9 bases between them. CDR3 protein: CSARALDANYGYTF. The CDR3 DNA reads as TGCAGTGCTAGAGCGTTGGATGCTAACTATGGCTACACCTTC.

The V gene is TRBV27, the J gene TRBJ2-1; D perhaps matches TRBD2 (5 bases). V was pared by 9 bases and J by 8 bases, with 20 bases between. The CDR3 spans 14 residues. Germline V gene sequence: CDR1 MNHEY, CDR2 SMNVEV (reference sequence). The CDR3 reads CASSDTLTLYEQFF. Here the CDR3 DNA reads TGTGCCAGTAGCGACACCCTCACGCTTTATGAGCAGTTCTTC.

The V and J genes are TRBV7-9 and TRBJ2-7; D may match TRBD1 or TRBD2 (5 bases each). CDR3 length equals 15 residues. Germline loops: CDR1 SEHNR, CDR2 FQNEAQ (reference sequence). V was trimmed by 2 bases and J by 7 bases, leaving 18 bases between them. The CDR3 here is CASSLFHSGRREQYF. CDR3 nucleotide sequence: TGTGCCAGCAGCTTATTTCACTCGGGGCGTCGAGAGCAGTACTTC.

This clonotype was counted once. The chain recombines TRBV30 with TRBJ2-5; 7 bases fit TRBD2. The CDR3 runs to 17 residues. CDR1 and CDR2 from the germline V gene are GTSNPN and SVGIG (reference sequence). The V segment lost 0 bases and the J segment 5 bases; nucleotides outside the gene matches: 15. CDR3 nucleotides: TGTGCCTGGAGTGTACCCGGGAGGTGGCTAATTAGGGAGACCCAGTACTTC. This gives the protein CAWSVPGRWLIRETQYF.

The J gene is TRBJ2-4, the V gene TRBV19, with 7 positions matching TRBD2. V was pared by 3 bases and J by 0 bases, with 5 bases of the junction left unmatched. The CDR3 sequence is 16 residues long. The germline gives CDR1 LNHDA, CDR2 SQIVND (reference sequence). The CDR3 loop reads CASSILAELAKNIQYF. CDR3 nucleotide sequence: TGTGCCAGTAGTATTCTAGCGGAACTAGCCAAAAACATTCAGTACTTC.